The T cell receptor beta chain under discussion was sequenced for a study of T cell responses to AZD1222 COVID-19 vaccine (dated by TCRdb to about 2021). With respect to the entire study: AZD1222 recipients given second doses at about 4 weeks or at about 12 weeks were pooled, since spike-specific TCR depth and breadth were not found to differ between the two schedules. TCR sequencing was performed for roughly 250 trial participants, of whom 200 to 220 were given two doses of AZD1222 and around 25 were given two doses of MenACWY control vaccine. Trial participants were enrolled into age subgroups of 18-55, 56-69 and 70-plus years, which contained about 150, 28 and 57 TCR-sequenced participants, respectively. Overall results and qualifications from the work: After two AZD1222 doses, both the breadth and the depth of spike-specific TCRs were significantly higher than at day 0 and than in MenACWY recipients. Because no day 14 peak-response samples were available, repertoires were characterized only after the peak T cell response. In the small 56-69-year group, the increase in depth fell short of significance, most likely because of low power. Conclusions about previously exposed vaccinees are limited because only five to seven AZD1222 recipients were SARS-CoV-2 seropositive at baseline. Most participants were white British and females outnumbered males, and the authors suggested that clonal diversity may have been underestimated. CD4 TCRs associated with the vaccine covered the entire spike protein, and the dominant responses were in regions 160-218 and 743-854. Nearly half of unique spike-specific TCRs reportedly recognized epitopes outside regions mutated in the B.1.351 and B.1.1.7 variants.

The CDR3 regions of human TCRbeta chains were subjected to immunosequencing. The study's processing was this. Repertoire TCRs were matched against a reference library of SARS-CoV-2-specific TCRs generated with the MIRA antigen-specificity platform. Breadth was defined as the fraction of unique TCRs that were SARS-CoV-2-associated. Depth was defined as the fraction of total T cells that were SARS-CoV-2-associated. Using the MIRA data, each spike-specific TCR was mapped to the spike region that the TCR reacts to and placed in a CD4 or CD8 class. Log10-transformed breadth and depth values were compared by one-way ANOVA with Sidak's multiple comparisons tests. TCRdb provides this immuneACCESS table in a form limited to in-frame rearrangements. Some clones are lacking; in checked studies, under half of them reflect an unresolved V gene, and why the rest are absent is not known. For V, J and clone size, that table is used; D and trimming come from the DNA. In this sample the table shows 130,000 to 150,000 clones, approximately 90% of which occur a single time. The top ten clonotypes cover about 5.3% of the sample.

This specimen's time point label, interpreted: baseline before first vaccination. Samples from vaccinated people were obtained from the UK trials COV001 and COV002, which included a single-blind randomized controlled phase 2/3 trial of AZD1222 (ChAdOx1 nCoV-19) in healthy adults. For TCRbeta chain sequencing, PBMC samples were collected from trial participants at day 0 and at day 28 after the second dose. As to this clone: Its antigen has not been determined. Within one base of it there is no much larger clone, and no base qualities were kept.

After removal of 4 bases from V and 3 bases from J, the junction retains 6 bases not matched to a gene. The germline V gene sets CDR1 to SGDLS and CDR2 to YYNGEE. The CDR3 numbers 15 residues from cysteine through phenylalanine. Only the CDR3 part of the read is kept: 45 bases, read in frame from the first base. The rearrangement combines TRBV9 with TRBJ2-7; 11 bases in the middle match TRBD2. The receptor's source is an adult in good health. Sequencing was performed on peripheral blood, taken on day 0 of AZD1222 vaccination. The CDR3 protein sequence reads: CASSPSTSGVYEQYF. In nucleotide form, the sequence is TGTGCCAGCAGCCCATCGACTAGCGGGGTCTACGAGCAGTACTTC.